These 32 T cell receptor beta chains were all obtained from the same sample, sequenced in a study of technical replicates of blood from several donors. The repertoire was sequenced with immunoSEQ multiplex PCR; TCRdb's copy has only in-frame clones and lacks some. The table has about 80,000 clones, around 94% seen once. Sequencing input: T cells isolated from PBMCs. The receptors derive from a human donor in good health.

This sequence joins TRBV30 and TRBJ2-3; TRBD2 agrees at 10 bases. This CDR3 spans 15 amino acids. J gave up 2 bases and V 0 bases, and 2 bases lay outside the gene matches. The germline CDR1 and CDR2 sequences are GTSNPN and SVGIG (reference sequence). CDR3 in DNA: TGTGCCTGGAGTGTACTAGCGGGACCCACAGATACGCAGTATTTT. Translated: CAWSVLAGPTDTQYF.

The chain has TRBV19 and TRBJ1-1; TRBD1 might be the D (5 bases). V was pared by 2 bases and J by 1 base, with 8 bases between. Germline V gene data show CDR1 as LNHDA and CDR2 as SQIVND (reference sequence). This CDR3 spans 14 amino acids. The CDR3 nucleotides are TGTGCCAGTAGTATACAGGGTACGAACACTGAAGCTTTCTTT. This translates into CASSIQGTNTEAFF. Together with reference TRBV19 and TRBJ1-1, the CDR3 gives the full variable domain: DGGITQSPKYLFRKEGQNVTLSCEQNLNHDAMYWYRQDPGQGLRLIYYSQIVNDFQKGDIAEGYSVSREKKESFPLTVTSAQKNPTAFYLCASSIQGTNTEAFFGQGTRLTVV.

The genes are TRBV7-8 and TRBJ1-1, with 9 bases aligning to TRBD1. The CDR3 spans 16 residues. The J segment lost 0 bases and the V segment lost 5 bases, leaving 7 bases of the junction unmatched. Germline values: CDR1 SGHVS, CDR2 FQNEAQ. CDR3 protein: CASSLGTGSMNTEAFF. As DNA, the CDR3 is TGTGCCAGCAGCCTAGGGACAGGGTCTATGAACACTGAAGCTTTCTTT. The full variable domain, its missing parts supplied by reference TRBV7-8 and TRBJ1-1, is GAGVSQSPRYKVAKRGQDVALRCDPISGHVSLFWYQQALGQGPEFLTYFQNEAQLDKSGLPSDRFFAERPEGSVSTLKIQRTQQEDSAVYLCASSLGTGSMNTEAFFGQGTRLTVV.

This rearrangement joins TRBV29-1 to TRBJ2-1, with D perhaps TRBD2 (6 bases). V shed 1 base and J shed 0 bases, with 16 bases lying between them. CDR1 is SQVTM, CDR2 ANQGSEA, per germline. CDR3 length equals 17 residues. CDR3 nucleotide sequence: TGCAGCGTTGAAGTCGTGCGGGGATGGGACTCCTACAATGAGCAGTTCTTC. Its translation: CSVEVVRGWDSYNEQFF.

A note on this clone: The junction departs from germline at one end; a sequencing error may be responsible. The V call is TRBV20-1, the J call TRBJ1-2; D gene ambiguous. CDR1 is DFQATT and CDR2 is SNEGSKA in the germline V gene (reference sequence). The CDR3 runs to 9 residues. The CDR3 sequence: CSGDYGYTF. The DNA of the CDR3 is TGCAGTGGAGACTATGGTTACACCTTC.

The chain joins TRBV5-1 to TRBJ2-2; TRBD2 aligns across 8 bases. Germline V gene lookup returns CDR1 SGHRS and CDR2 YFSETQ. V dropped 1 base and J dropped 3; count of bases not matched to a gene: 5. The CDR3 runs to 16 residues. In DNA, the CDR3 is TGCGCCAGCAGCTTGAGCGGGAGAGAGTACACCGGGGAGCTGTTTTTT. Translating it yields CASSLSGREYTGELFF.

The chain is built from TRBV14 and TRBJ2-5; 9 bases are shared with TRBD2. CDR1 SGHDN and CDR2 FVKESK come from the germline V gene. This CDR3 region has 15 residues. Trimming at V came to 5 bases and at J to 4 bases, leaving 8 bases not matched to a gene. The CDR3 is CASSMTSGWLETQYF. In DNA form, the CDR3 reads TGTGCCAGCAGCATGACTAGCGGATGGTTAGAGACCCAGTACTTC.

The V and J genes are TRBV6-1 and TRBJ2-1; the D is unclear. Trimming took 10 bases from V and 4 from J, leaving 5 bases between them. Germline CDR1 MNHNS, CDR2 SASEGT. The CDR3 runs 10 residues. CDR3 amino acids: CATTYNEQFF. The DNA for the CDR3 is TGTGCCACTACTTACAATGAGCAGTTCTTC.

The gene calls are TRBV28 and TRBJ1-2, with D uncertain. CDR1 and CDR2 (germline): MDHEN, SYDVKM. Trimming took off 6 bases at V and 0 bases at J, with 11 bases between the two ends. This CDR3 comprises 14 residues. In DNA form, the CDR3 reads TGTGCCAGCAGCGAGGCCCTAGCTAACTATGGCTACACCTTC. This sequence encodes CASSEALANYGYTF.

The chain couples TRBV27 to TRBJ2-7; TRBD2 agrees at 7 bases. J gave up 3 bases and V 5 bases, and 10 bases lay outside the gene matches. The CDR3 spans 15 residues. From germline, CDR1 is MNHEY and CDR2 SMNVEV (reference sequence). The DNA of the CDR3 is TGTGCCAGCAGTCCCCCCCGAGCGGGAAGCTACGAGCAGTACTTC. It codes for CASSPPRAGSYEQYF.

The J gene is TRBJ1-2, the V gene TRBV5-4, with 12 bases matching TRBD1. V lost 3 bases, J lost 6 bases, and 9 bases stayed unmatched. This CDR3 is built from 16 residues. The germline V gene has CDR1 SGHNT and CDR2 YYREEE (reference sequence). In nucleotides, the CDR3 is TGTGCCAGCAGCTCAGGGGGACAGGGGGCTGCGGATGGCTACACCTTC. Translation: CASSSGGQGAADGYTF. Looking up the rest from reference TRBV5-4 and TRBJ1-2 gives the full variable domain: ETGVTQSPTHLIKTRGQQVTLRCSSQSGHNTVSWYQQALGQGPQFIFQYYREEENGRGNFPPRFSGLQFPNYSSELNVNALELDDSALYLCASSSGGQGAADGYTFGSGTRLTVV.

V is TRBV30 and J is TRBJ1-1; D unresolved. Trimming took 0 bases from V and 7 from J, leaving 12 bases between them. CDR1 and CDR2 from the germline V gene are GTSNPN and SVGIG (reference sequence). The CDR3 extends over 13 amino acids. The CDR3 region has the DNA TGTGCCTGGAGTGTACTGAACAGCCGTGAAGCTTTCTTT. The encoded protein is CAWSVLNSREAFF.

The chain employs TRBV4-1 and TRBJ2-7; a possible D gene is TRBD1 (6 bases). The CDR3 loop spans 14 amino acids. Germline CDR1 MGHRA, CDR2 YSYEKL. Trimming left V 0 bases short and J 2 bases short, with 8 bases between. CDR3 in amino acids: CASSQDWTAYEQYF. The CDR3 coding sequence is TGCGCCAGCAGCCAAGACTGGACAGCCTACGAGCAGTACTTC.

This chain connects TRBV5-6 to TRBJ2-7; D is uncertain. Germline lookup yields CDR1 SGHDT and CDR2 YYEEEE. The CDR3 loop spans 12 amino acids. Trimming cost V 0 bases and J 4 bases, with 5 bases left between them. The CDR3 is CASSLGQYEQYF. In nucleotides, the CDR3 is TGTGCCAGCAGCTTGGGACAATACGAGCAGTACTTC.

This chain links TRBV7-9 with TRBJ2-7; TRBD2 matches at 8 bases. Germline-derived CDR1 and CDR2 are SEHNR and FQNEAQ (reference sequence). The V segment lost 8 bases and the J segment 7 bases; nucleotides outside the gene matches: 13. The CDR3 runs 14 residues. The CDR3 region has the DNA TGTGCCAGCTCCCACAGAGCGGGAGTTGGAGAGCAGTACTTC. This codes for CASSHRAGVGEQYF.

This chain connects TRBV27 to TRBJ2-7; D unresolved. Germline lookup yields CDR1 MNHEY and CDR2 SMNVEV (reference sequence). Trimming removed 5 bases at V and 3 bases at J, with 5 bases between. CDR3 length: 11 amino acids. This chain's CDR3 is CASSTSYEQYF. In DNA, the CDR3 is TGTGCCAGCAGTACCAGCTACGAGCAGTACTTC.

V and J are TRBV2 and TRBJ2-1, with 9 bases fitting TRBD2. Germline lookup yields CDR1 SNHLY and CDR2 FYNNEI. The V and J ends lost 4 bases and 0 bases, in that order; junction bases with no gene match: 1. CDR3 length: 15 amino acids. Here the CDR3 DNA reads TGTGCCAGCAGTGGGACTAGCGTCTCCTACAATGAGCAGTTCTTC. It translates to CASSGTSVSYNEQFF.

The chain employs TRBV29-1 and TRBJ1-1; maybe TRBD1 (6 bases). Germline V lookup: CDR1 SQVTM, CDR2 ANQGSEA. Trimming stripped 5 bases from V and 3 bases from J, with 13 bases between. This CDR3 contains 13 residues. CDR3: CSVQENRDTEAFF. The CDR3 nucleotides are TGCAGCGTTCAGGAGAACAGGGACACTGAAGCTTTCTTT.

The count of this clone is one. The rearrangement links TRBV5-4 to TRBJ2-7; 7 positions agree with TRBD1. The junction had 6 bases not matched to a gene; V was cut back by 4 bases and J by 2 bases. The CDR3 is 14 amino acids. Germline V gene lookup returns CDR1 SGHNT and CDR2 YYREEE (reference sequence). CDR3 in amino acids: CASSQGDMPYEQYF. CDR3 in DNA: TGTGCCAGCAGCCAGGGGGATATGCCCTACGAGCAGTACTTC.

The V call is TRBV5-1, the J call TRBJ2-7; D remains ambiguous. The germline CDR1 and CDR2 sequences are SGHRS and YFSETQ. With 0 bases removed from V and 2 bases from J, the gap between germline ends came to 9 bases. The CDR3 is 14 residues long. CDR3 coding DNA: TGCGCCAGCAGCTTGGTTCCAGATACCTACGAGCAGTACTTC. Encoded protein: CASSLVPDTYEQYF.

The CDR3, as DNA: TGCGCCAGCAGCTTTACCGACACTTCAGAAAAACTGTTTTTT. Its translation is CASSFTDTSEKLFF. The gene calls are TRBV5-1 and TRBJ1-4, with D uncertain. V was trimmed by 2 bases and J by 8 bases, leaving 13 bases between them. The CDR3 consists of 14 residues. Germline V lookup: CDR1 SGHRS, CDR2 YFSETQ.

J is TRBJ2-7 and V is TRBV28; unclear D gene. V was shortened by 5 bases and J by 4 bases, with 6 bases between the two germline ends. The CDR3 runs 11 residues. CDR1 MDHEN and CDR2 SYDVKM come from the germline V gene. CDR3 region: CASSPQYEQYF. As DNA, the CDR3 is TGTGCCAGCAGTCCACAGTACGAGCAGTACTTC.

The chain is built from TRBV6-5 and TRBJ1-2, with 9 bases lining up with TRBD1. The germline V gene encodes CDR1 MNHEY and CDR2 SVGAGI. The CDR3 is 13 amino acids. J was trimmed by 10 bases and V by 6 bases; bases with no gene match: 9. The CDR3 is CASSRDRANDYTF. The CDR3 bases are TGTGCCAGCAGCCGGGACAGGGCCAACGACTACACCTTC.

The J gene is TRBJ1-3, the V gene TRBV5-1, with 8 bases aligning to TRBD1. The CDR3 runs 15 residues. Germline CDR1 reads SGHRS; CDR2 reads YFSETQ. The ends lost 4 bases at V and 0 bases at J; junction bases unmatched: 3. In nucleotides, the CDR3 is TGCGCCAGCAGCGAGGACAGGGTCTCTGGAAACACCATATATTTT. This translates into CASSEDRVSGNTIYF.

The rearrangement joins TRBV20-1 to TRBJ2-7; a weak D match, TRBD1 (6 bases). The CDR3 has 11 amino acids. Trimming took 5 bases from V and 4 from J, leaving 9 bases between them. Germline CDR1 DFQATT, CDR2 SNEGSKA (reference sequence). The CDR3 bases are TGCAGTGCTCGCAGGGGTTACGAGCAGTACTTC. Translating it yields CSARRGYEQYF.

The CDR3 sequence: CASSVGGQTYNQPQHF. As DNA, the CDR3 is TGTGCCAGCAGCGTAGGGGGACAGACTTACAATCAGCCCCAGCATTTT. V usage is TRBV9 and J usage is TRBJ1-5; TRBD1 matches at 7 bases. V lost 0 bases and J lost 3; bases outside the gene matches: 6. The CDR3 loop spans 16 amino acids. Germline CDR1 SGDLS, CDR2 YYNGEE.

With respect to this clone: A junction boundary mismatches the germline segment, possibly from a read error. The V gene is TRBV7-7, the J gene TRBJ2-1; 12 positions agree with TRBD2. The CDR3 length is 15 residues. CDR1 SSHAT and CDR2 FNYEAQ come from the germline V gene (reference sequence). As DNA, the CDR3 is TGTGCTAGCAGCCAAAAGGGACTAGCGGGTAATGAGCAGTTCTTC. Protein: CASSQKGLAGNEQFF.

This chain uses TRBV20-1 with TRBJ2-1, with 7 bases matching TRBD2. V lost 4 bases and J lost 9; bases outside the gene matches: 3. CDR1 is DFQATT and CDR2 is SNEGSKA in the germline V gene (reference sequence). There are 11 residues in the CDR3. DNA of the CDR3: TGCAGTGCTAACAGCGGGGTTGAGCAGTTCTTC. Translation: CSANSGVEQFF.

The J gene is TRBJ2-1, the V gene TRBV10-1; a weak D match, TRBD1 (5 bases). The CDR3 runs 14 residues. V gave up 5 bases and J gave up 1 base, with 9 bases separating them. Germline CDR1 reads WNHNN; CDR2 reads SYGVQD (reference sequence). The CDR3 loop is CASSKDSSYNEQFF. CDR3 sequence (DNA): TGCGCCAGCAGTAAAGACAGTTCCTACAATGAGCAGTTCTTC.

This chain links TRBV5-1 with TRBJ2-1, with 9 bases that match TRBD1. Germline CDR1 is SGHRS and CDR2 is YFSETQ. This CDR3 has 16 residues. The V segment lost 4 bases and the J segment 5 bases; nucleotides outside the gene matches: 10. The CDR3 DNA reads TGCGCCAGCAGCGCTGGCGGGACAGGGATCCACAATGAGCAGTTCTTC. Amino acid sequence: CASSAGGTGIHNEQFF.

The rearrangement joins TRBV6-4 to TRBJ1-2; D is unclear. This CDR3 comprises 13 residues. Trimming stripped 2 bases from V and 5 bases from J, with 9 bases between. Germline V CDR1 and CDR2: MRHNA, SNTAGT. The chain's CDR3 is CASSDKPGYGYTF. CDR3 nucleotides: TGTGCCAGCAGTGACAAACCGGGTTATGGCTACACCTTC.

This sequence joins TRBV4-3 and TRBJ2-7; D is uncertain. The V end lost 0 bases, the J end lost 5 bases, and 14 bases lay between the germline ends. Germline V gene sequence: CDR1 LGHNA, CDR2 YSLEER. The length of the CDR3 is 15 residues. CDR3 region: CASSQEAWLGDEQYF. CDR3 nucleotides: TGCGCCAGCAGCCAAGAAGCCTGGCTAGGTGACGAGCAGTACTTC.